This section outlines one T cell receptor beta chain sequence together with its context. The sample belongs to a study of shared T cell receptors in the human thymus. TCRdb's table, derived via immunoSEQ multiplex PCR, lists solely in-frame clones and lacks some. The table includes hundreds of thousands of clones, roughly 86% detected once. V lost 0 bases, J lost 1 base, and 4 bases stayed unmatched. Germline V gene sequence: CDR1 SGHKS, CDR2 YYEKEE (reference sequence). The CDR3 consists of 15 residues. This sample also belongs to another study, concerning human thymus T cells.

The clonotype comes from a boy under two years old with a congenital heart defect. The source material was thymocytes. The gene calls are TRBV5-5 and TRBJ2-7; TRBD1 matches at 7 bases. In DNA, the CDR3 is TGTGCCAGCAGCTTGGAAGTCAGGGGGTCCTACGAGCAGTACTTC. The encoded protein is CASSLEVRGSYEQYF.